These T cell receptor beta chains were read from a single sample in a study of blood T cell repertoires in COVID-19. Data came from immunoSEQ multiplex PCR; TCRdb stores just in-frame clones and leaves some out. The sample has roughly 240,000 clones; approximately 82% are singletons. The sequenced material came from peripheral blood. The receptor source for this set is a woman older than 75 with acute or convalescent COVID-19. The CDR3 runs from the conserved cysteine through the conserved F or W. Fields, in order: J gene, V gene, CDR3 protein.

TRBJ2-5	TRBV28	CASSNRGRRTQYF
TRBJ1-1	TRBV2	CASSQTGAGTEAFF
TRBJ2-7	TRBV10-3	CAISGRSGGSYEQYF
TRBJ2-1	TRBV5-1	CASSFGLDRGLLNEQFF
TRBJ2-1	TRBV27	CASMDRAWEGLAGPAFEQFF
TRBJ1-3	TRBV10-3	CAISGQAASGNTIYF
TRBJ1-1	TRBV11-2	CASSLQQGMGTEAFF
TRBJ1-1	TRBV19	CASSFHRNTEAFF
TRBJ2-7	TRBV27	CASSPNGAESSYEQYF
TRBJ1-6	TRBV19	CASSLTGENSPLHF
TRBJ2-5	TRBV19	CASGNGLAGGPETQYF
TRBJ1-5	TRBV19	CASSQNQGRHQPQHF
TRBJ2-7	TRBV7-2	CASSLAHREGYEQYF
TRBJ2-3	TRBV5-8	CASSLAGTSGGKDTQYF
TRBJ2-3	TRBV18	CASSPPTAGGPTDTQYF
TRBJ1-1	TRBV12-5	CASGLGFGGAAEAFF
TRBJ2-7	TRBV7-9	CASSLTSSYEQYF
TRBJ2-7	TRBV7-9	CASSSTSGTGVSYEQYF
TRBJ1-4	TRBV18	CASSPLAGSNREKLFF
TRBJ1-2	TRBV5-1	CASSLATGLSYGYTF
TRBJ1-2	TRBV30	CAWSVLGGKGYTF
TRBJ2-2	TRBV5-1	CASSRLAANTGELFF
TRBJ2-7	TRBV6-5	CASRTLGLLLYEQYF
TRBJ1-2	TRBV6-5	CASRTTGFYGYTF
TRBJ2-1	TRBV7-9	CASSLGGNTYNEQFF
TRBJ1-5	TRBV6-6	CATVGQGNNQPQHF
TRBJ2-3	TRBV29-1	CSVSSGGTDTQYF
TRBJ1-1	TRBV5-4	CASSWGTGGVAFF
TRBJ2-5	TRBV6-5	CASSWGWEETQYF
TRBJ1-1	TRBV3-1/TRBV3-2	CASTSHGTGETEAFF
TRBJ2-1	TRBV9	CASSVSSGSSYNEQFF
TRBJ1-2	TRBV7-8	CASSRGRDGYTF
TRBJ2-7	TRBV15	CATSRDKGIYEQYF
TRBJ1-2	TRBV5-6	CASSSWGVNYGYTF
TRBJ1-2	TRBV12-5	CASGLVTGDYGYTF
TRBJ1-1	TRBV11-2	CASSPRGRNTEAFF
TRBJ1-3	TRBV29-1	CSVEESSGNTIYF
TRBJ1-5	TRBV6-5	CASKSGEYSNQPQHF
TRBJ1-5	TRBV28	CASSPILGGNQPQHF
TRBJ2-3	TRBV18	CASSQQLAGTDTQYF
TRBJ1-5	TRBV18	CASSPLRTENQPQHF
TRBJ2-1	TRBV6-2/TRBV6-3	CASSYALGYEQFF
TRBJ1-4	TRBV7-2	CASSSTGPNEKLFF
TRBJ2-5	TRBV29-1	CSAFGTSVWETQYF
TRBJ2-7	TRBV28	CASRLSVTGSYEQYF
TRBJ2-1	TRBV6-2/TRBV6-3	CASSYSRPGLAGSYNEQFF
TRBJ2-1	TRBV7-2	CASSLPIAGARNEQFF